This T cell receptor beta chain emerged from a study of shared clonotypes between healthy human individuals. Method: immunoSEQ multiplex PCR; TCRdb's copy keeps in-frame clones and lacks some. The sample gives about 2.4 million clones, around nine tenths of which show up once; 0.11% to 0.15% is in the top ten. Comment on this clone: Other nucleotide sequences from this sample produce the same CDR3.

The CDR3 runs to 16 residues. V gave up 4 bases and J gave up 0 bases; unmatched junction bases: 3. Germline values: CDR1 SGHDN, CDR2 FVKESK. The chain joins TRBV14 to TRBJ2-2; 9 bases line up with TRBD2. The sample comprised naive CD4+ T cells sorted from blood. Subset described: CD45RA+ positively selected. The clonotype originates from a man younger than 30 in good health. The CDR3 sequence is CASSLRTSANTGELFF. The CDR3 region has the DNA TGTGCCAGCAGCCTTCGGACTAGCGCGAACACCGGGGAGCTGTTTTTT.